A selection of T cell receptor beta chains follows, all from one sample in a study of blood T cell repertoires in COVID-19. Generated by immunoSEQ multiplex PCR, the TCRdb table keeps only in-frame clones and is missing some. The table shows 250,000 to 400,000 clones, with around 90% occurring only once. The sequencing sample was made of peripheral blood. Receptors originate from a woman in her twenties or thirties with COVID-19, enrolled during active disease. Each CDR3 is given with its conserved first and last residue. The D gene is left open where the match is weak. Clone size is stated in some rows and not others, as once, few, many or a class when expanded.

>NA|TRBJ2-3|TRBD2|TRBV5-6
TGTGCCAGCAGCCGTGGACTAGCGGGGACAGATACGCAGTATTTT
CASSRGLAGTDTQYF
>NA|TRBJ1-2|NA|TRBV1
TGCACCAGCAGCCGAGAGAACCTAACCAGGGGAGAAAAGGGTGGCTACACCTTC
CTSSRENLTRGEKGGYTF
>NA|TRBJ1-3|TRBD1|TRBV5-4
TGTGCCAGCAGCAGGACAGGAGCTGGAAACACCATATATTTT
CASSRTGAGNTIYF
>NA|TRBJ1-1|TRBD1|TRBV7-9
TGTGCCAGCAGCTTACTCTACACAGGGGAAACTGAAGCTTTCTTT
CASSLLYTGETEAFF
>NA|TRBJ2-4|TRBD1|TRBV15
TGTGCCACCAGCAGAGACCATTCGCTGGGACAGGGGGTGGATGGCATTCAGTACTTC
CATSRDHSLGQGVDGIQYF
>NA|TRBJ1-5|TRBD1|TRBV5-1
TGCGCCAGCAGCTTGTCAGGGGGTGGCAATCAGCCCCAGCATTTT
CASSLSGGGNQPQHF
>NA|TRBJ1-1|TRBD1|TRBV14
TGTGCCAGCAGCCAAGTGAGAACAGGGGGCGTAGCTTTCTTT
CASSQVRTGGVAFF
>NA|TRBJ2-1|TRBD1|TRBV2
TGTGCCAGCAGCCCAGACAGGGGCCGGACCCTTAATGAGCAGTTCTTC
CASSPDRGRTLNEQFF
>NA|TRBJ2-5|NA|TRBV5-4
TGTGCCAGCAGCTTGGATGGTAGGGGGGAGACCCAGTACTTC
CASSLDGRGETQYF
>NA|TRBJ2-5|NA|TRBV7-2
TGTGCCAGCAGCCCGAATCGACAGGAGCTACAAGAGACCCAGTACTTC
CASSPNRQELQETQYF
>NA|TRBJ2-2|TRBD2|TRBV19
TGTGCCAGTAGTGGGGTGTCTAGCGGGACCGGGGAGCTGTTTTTT
CASSGVSSGTGELFF
>NA|TRBJ2-7|NA|TRBV5-1
TGCGCCAGCGCCGAAGCGAGCAACTACGAGCAGTACTTC
CASAEASNYEQYF
>NA|TRBJ1-2|TRBD1|TRBV2
TGTGCCAGCAGTGGGACAGGGAACGGCTACACCTTC
CASSGTGNGYTF
>NA|TRBJ1-2|NA|TRBV30
TGTGCCTGGAGCGATACACCTAAAGGGGCCTATGGCTACACCTTC
CAWSDTPKGAYGYTF
>once|TRBJ1-1|NA|TRBV5-1
TGCGCCAGCAGCTACGACACTGGACAGCTAAACACTGAAGCTTTCTTT
CASSYDTGQLNTEAFF
>NA|TRBJ1-1|TRBD1|TRBV6-1
TGTGCCAGCAGGAAAGAACAGGGGAGCACTGAAGCTTTCTTT
CASRKEQGSTEAFF
>NA|TRBJ1-2|TRBD1|TRBV11-2
TGTGCCAGCAGCTCGACAGGGGCCCTCTATGGCTACACCTTC
CASSSTGALYGYTF
>NA|TRBJ2-5|TRBD2|TRBV7-9
TGTGCCAGCAGCTCGGGACTAGCGATACAAGAGACCCAGTACTTC
CASSSGLAIQETQYF
>NA|TRBJ1-2|NA|TRBV29-1
TGCAGCGTTGGTGGGGGCGCGAACTATGGCTACACCTTC
CSVGGGANYGYTF
>once|TRBJ2-5|NA|TRBV19
TGTGCCAGTAGTACACAGCTCCAAGAGACCCAGTACTTC
CASSTQLQETQYF
>NA|TRBJ2-3|TRBD2|TRBV7-2
TGTGCCAGCAGCTTAATAGCGGGAGATTTAACAGATACGCAGTATTTT
CASSLIAGDLTDTQYF
>NA|TRBJ1-3|NA|TRBV5-1
TGCGCCAGCAGCTTGACGGGGTTCGGAAACACCATATATTTT
CASSLTGFGNTIYF
>NA|TRBJ2-1|TRBD2|TRBV7-2
TGTGCCAGCAGCTCCTGGGGCGGGAGTCTCAATGAGCAGTTCTTC
CASSSWGGSLNEQFF
>NA|TRBJ2-3|NA|TRBV10-1
TGCGCCAGCCTTGACAGTTTTAGCACAGATACGCAGTATTTT
CASLDSFSTDTQYF
>few|TRBJ1-6|TRBD1|TRBV30
TGTGCCTGGAGTTCACCGGGACAGTCGATAATTCCCCTCCACTTT
CAWSSPGQSIIPLHF
>NA|TRBJ2-1|TRBD1|TRBV5-4
TGTGCCAGCAGAGGGACAGGGGGTGACTCTTACAATGAGCAGTTCTTC
CASRGTGGDSYNEQFF
>once|TRBJ1-1|NA|TRBV6-5
TGTGCCAGCAAGGGGGTGGTTAGCACTGAAGCTTTCTTT
CASKGVVSTEAFF